A single T cell receptor (beta chain) is shown here with its context. Sequenced by immunoSEQ multiplex PCR; TCRdb stores in-frame clones only, minus some. The data show 200,000 to 250,000 clones, approximately 85% seen once. CDR1 is SGHDT, CDR2 YYEEEE, per germline. V was clipped by 4 bases and J by 0 bases, with 13 bases between them. The CDR3 runs 15 residues. The entry originates in a study of blood T cell repertoires in COVID-19. Across the whole study: The United States, Italy and Spain were the sources of the acute and convalescent COVID-19 samples. T cells, B-cell-depleted T cells, or PBMCs supplied cDNA or gDNA.

The origin of this receptor is a woman of 80 years or more with COVID-19, enrolled during active disease. The sample was peripheral blood. This rearrangement joins TRBV5-6 to TRBJ1-2, with a weak D call TRBD1 (5 bases). The CDR3 spells CASSPGRGANYGYTF. The CDR3 region has the DNA TGTGCCAGCAGCCCTGGACGGGGGGCTAACTATGGCTACACCTTC.